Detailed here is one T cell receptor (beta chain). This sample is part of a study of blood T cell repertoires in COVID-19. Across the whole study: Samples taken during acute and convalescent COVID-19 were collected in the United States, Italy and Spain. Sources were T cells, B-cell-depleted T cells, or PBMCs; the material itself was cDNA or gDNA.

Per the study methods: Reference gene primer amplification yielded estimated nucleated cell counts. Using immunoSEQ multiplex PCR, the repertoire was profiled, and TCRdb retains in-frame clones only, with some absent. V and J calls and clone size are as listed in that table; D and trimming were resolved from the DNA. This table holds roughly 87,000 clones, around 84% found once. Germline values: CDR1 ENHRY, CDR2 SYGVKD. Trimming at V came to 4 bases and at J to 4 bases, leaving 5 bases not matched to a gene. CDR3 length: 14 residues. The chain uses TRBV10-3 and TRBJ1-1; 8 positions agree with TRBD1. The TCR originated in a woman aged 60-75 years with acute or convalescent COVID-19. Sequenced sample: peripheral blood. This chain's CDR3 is CAISGGQDGTEAFF. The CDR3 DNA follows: TGTGCCATCAGTGGGGGACAGGATGGCACTGAAGCTTTCTTT.